This TCR beta chain was identified in a study of T cell responses to AZD1222 COVID-19 vaccine. General study results and limits: CD4 TCRs associated with vaccination spanned spike, dominating at 160-218 and 743-854. Receipt of two AZD1222 doses was followed by a rise in Spike-specific TCR breadth and depth. Donor demographics were predominantly white British with a female majority; clonal diversity may be underestimated.

The ends were cut back, 6 bases at V and 7 bases at J, with 13 bases in the middle. Germline V gene data show CDR1 as MDHEN and CDR2 as SYDVKM. The CDR3 runs 13 residues. Regarding this clone: The antigen is unknown.

TCRdb's copy holds only in-frame clones and misses some; the assay was immunoSEQ multiplex PCR. Of about 98,000 clones in the sample, approximately 86% are singletons; the top ten hold approximately 10%. The TCR originated in an adult in good health. The J gene is TRBJ1-5, the V gene TRBV28; D gene ambiguous. The sequences come from peripheral blood, collected on day 0 of MenACWY control vaccination. CDR3: CASRTPPGQPQHF. In nucleotides, the CDR3 is TGTGCCAGCAGAACACCGCCTGGGCAGCCCCAGCATTTT.